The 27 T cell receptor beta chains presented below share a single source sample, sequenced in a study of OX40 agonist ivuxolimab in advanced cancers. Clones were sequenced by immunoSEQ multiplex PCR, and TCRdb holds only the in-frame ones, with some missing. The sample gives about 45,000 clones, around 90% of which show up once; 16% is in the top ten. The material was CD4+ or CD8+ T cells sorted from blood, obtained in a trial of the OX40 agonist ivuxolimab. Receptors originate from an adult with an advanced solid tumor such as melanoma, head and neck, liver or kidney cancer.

The CDR3 DNA reads as TGTGCCAGCAGCGACTTAGGGGTCCCCTTGATATCCCAAGAGACCCAGTACTTC. Protein: CASSDLGVPLISQETQYF. This chain uses TRBV2 with TRBJ2-5; D is perhaps TRBD1 (5 bases). CDR3 length: 18 residues. Trimming left V 6 bases short and J 1 base short, with 24 bases between. Germline V gene data show CDR1 as SNHLY and CDR2 as FYNNEI.

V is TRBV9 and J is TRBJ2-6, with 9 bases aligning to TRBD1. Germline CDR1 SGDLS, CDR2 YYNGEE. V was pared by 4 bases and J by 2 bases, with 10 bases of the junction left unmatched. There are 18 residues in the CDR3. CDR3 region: CASSPTGGAGAGANVLTF. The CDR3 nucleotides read TGTGCCAGCAGCCCCACAGGGGGCGCCGGGGCTGGGGCCAACGTCCTGACTTTC.

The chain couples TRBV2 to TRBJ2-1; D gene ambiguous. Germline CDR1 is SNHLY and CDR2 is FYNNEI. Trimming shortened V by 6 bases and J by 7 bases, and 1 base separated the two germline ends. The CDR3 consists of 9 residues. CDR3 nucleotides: TGTGCCAGCAGGAATGAGCAGTTCTTC. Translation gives CASRNEQFF.

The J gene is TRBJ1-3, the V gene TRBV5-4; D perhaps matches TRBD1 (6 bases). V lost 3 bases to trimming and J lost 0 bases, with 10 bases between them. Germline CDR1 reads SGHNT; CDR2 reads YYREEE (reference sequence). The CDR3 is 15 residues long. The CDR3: CASSWGLASGNTIYF. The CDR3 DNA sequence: TGTGCCAGCAGCTGGGGGCTGGCCTCTGGAAACACCATATATTTT.

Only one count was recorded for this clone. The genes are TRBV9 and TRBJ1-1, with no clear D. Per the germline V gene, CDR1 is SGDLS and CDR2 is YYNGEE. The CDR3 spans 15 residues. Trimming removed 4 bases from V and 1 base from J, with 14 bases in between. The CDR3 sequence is CASSIPSGTNTEAFF. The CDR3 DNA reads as TGTGCCAGCAGCATACCCTCGGGAACGAACACTGAAGCTTTCTTT.

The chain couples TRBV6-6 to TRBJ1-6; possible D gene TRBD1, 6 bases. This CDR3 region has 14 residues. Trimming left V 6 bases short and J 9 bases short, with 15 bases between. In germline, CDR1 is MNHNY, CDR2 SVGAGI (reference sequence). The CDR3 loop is CASSPRTEGSPLHF. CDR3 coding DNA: TGTGCCAGCAGCCCGCGGACAGAAGGTTCACCCCTCCACTTT.

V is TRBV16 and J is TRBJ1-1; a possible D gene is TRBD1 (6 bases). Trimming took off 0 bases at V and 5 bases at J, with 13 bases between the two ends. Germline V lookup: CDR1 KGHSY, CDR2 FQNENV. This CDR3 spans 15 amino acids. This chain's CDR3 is CASSQSFRGGTEAFF. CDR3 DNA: TGTGCCAGCAGCCAATCGTTCAGGGGTGGGACTGAAGCTTTCTTT.

The CDR3 is CASSLAGNTEAFF. Here the CDR3 DNA reads TGTGCCAGCAGCTTAGCCGGGAACACTGAAGCTTTCTTT. The chain combines TRBV11-3 with TRBJ1-1; D uncertain. V was cut by 1 base and J by 1 base, with 4 bases left in between. This CDR3 contains 13 residues. In germline, CDR1 is SGHNT, CDR2 YENEEA.

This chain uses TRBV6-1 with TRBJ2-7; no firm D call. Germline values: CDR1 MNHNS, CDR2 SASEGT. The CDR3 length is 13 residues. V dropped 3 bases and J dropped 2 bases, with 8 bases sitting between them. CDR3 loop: CASSEGYPYEQYF. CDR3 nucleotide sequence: TGTGCCAGCAGTGAGGGTTACCCCTACGAGCAGTACTTC.

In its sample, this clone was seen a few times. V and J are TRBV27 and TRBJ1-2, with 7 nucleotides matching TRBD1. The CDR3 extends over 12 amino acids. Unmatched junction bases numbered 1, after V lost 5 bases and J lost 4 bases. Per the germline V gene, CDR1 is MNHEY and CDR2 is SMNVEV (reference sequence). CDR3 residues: CASSDRAYGYTF. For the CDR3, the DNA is TGTGCCAGCAGTGACAGGGCCTATGGCTACACCTTC.

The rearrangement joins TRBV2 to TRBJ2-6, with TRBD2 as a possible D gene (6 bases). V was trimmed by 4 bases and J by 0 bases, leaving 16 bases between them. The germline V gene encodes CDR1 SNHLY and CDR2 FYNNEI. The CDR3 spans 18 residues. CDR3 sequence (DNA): TGTGCCAGCAGTGCGACGGCGGGGATAAGCTCTGGGGCCAACGTCCTGACTTTC. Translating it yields CASSATAGISSGANVLTF.

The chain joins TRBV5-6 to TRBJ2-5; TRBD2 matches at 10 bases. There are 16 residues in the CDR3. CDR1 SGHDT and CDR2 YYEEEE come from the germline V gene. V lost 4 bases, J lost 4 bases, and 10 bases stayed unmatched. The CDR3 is CASSQSGGAAIETQYF. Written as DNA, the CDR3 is TGTGCCAGCAGCCAAAGCGGGGGGGCCGCAATAGAGACCCAGTACTTC.

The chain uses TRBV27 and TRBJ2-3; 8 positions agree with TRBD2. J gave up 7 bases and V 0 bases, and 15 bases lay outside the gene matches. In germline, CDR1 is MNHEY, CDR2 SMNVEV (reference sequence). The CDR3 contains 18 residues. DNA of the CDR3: TGTGCCAGCAGTTTATCGGACGGAGGGGGACTAGTTGGCCATACGCAGTATTTT. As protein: CASSLSDGGGLVGHTQYF.

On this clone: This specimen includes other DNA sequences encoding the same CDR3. The CDR3 sequence: CASSDRVYGYTF. CDR3 nucleotides: TGTGCCAGCAGCGACAGGGTCTATGGCTACACCTTC. The chain links TRBV9 to TRBJ1-2; D is possibly TRBD1 (6 bases). This CDR3 region has 12 residues. Per germline, CDR1 SGDLS and CDR2 YYNGEE. V was clipped by 3 bases and J by 4 bases, with 7 bases between them.

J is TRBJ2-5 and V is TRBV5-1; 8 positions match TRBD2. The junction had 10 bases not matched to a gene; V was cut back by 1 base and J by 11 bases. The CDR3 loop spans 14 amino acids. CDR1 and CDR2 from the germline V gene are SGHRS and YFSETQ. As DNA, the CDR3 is TGCGCCAGCAGCTTGTCGCTAGCGGGTCGGGAGCAGTACTTC. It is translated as CASSLSLAGREQYF.

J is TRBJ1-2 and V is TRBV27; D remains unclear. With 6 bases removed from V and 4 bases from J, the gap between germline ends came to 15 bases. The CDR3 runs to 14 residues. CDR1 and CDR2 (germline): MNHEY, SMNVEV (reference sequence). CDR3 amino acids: CASSPREGFYGYTF. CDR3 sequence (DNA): TGTGCCAGCAGCCCAAGGGAAGGATTCTATGGCTACACCTTC.

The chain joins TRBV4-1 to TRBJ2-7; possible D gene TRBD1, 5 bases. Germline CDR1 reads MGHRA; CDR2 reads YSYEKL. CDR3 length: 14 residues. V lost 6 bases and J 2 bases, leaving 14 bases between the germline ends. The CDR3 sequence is CASRYRPGTYEQYF. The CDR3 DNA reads TGCGCCAGCAGGTACCGTCCAGGGACCTACGAGCAGTACTTC.

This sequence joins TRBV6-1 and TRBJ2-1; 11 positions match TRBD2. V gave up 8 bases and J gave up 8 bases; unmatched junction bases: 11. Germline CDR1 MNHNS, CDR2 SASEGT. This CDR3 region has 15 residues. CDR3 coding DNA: TGTGCCAGCGGACCACTAGCGGGAGCGGTAGATGAGCAGTTCTTC. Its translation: CASGPLAGAVDEQFF.

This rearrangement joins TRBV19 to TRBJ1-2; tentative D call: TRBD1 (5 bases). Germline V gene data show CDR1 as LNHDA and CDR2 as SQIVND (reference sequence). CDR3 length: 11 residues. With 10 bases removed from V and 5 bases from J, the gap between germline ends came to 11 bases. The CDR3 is CATPGGYGYTF. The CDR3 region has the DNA TGTGCCACCCCTGGGGGGTATGGCTACACCTTC.

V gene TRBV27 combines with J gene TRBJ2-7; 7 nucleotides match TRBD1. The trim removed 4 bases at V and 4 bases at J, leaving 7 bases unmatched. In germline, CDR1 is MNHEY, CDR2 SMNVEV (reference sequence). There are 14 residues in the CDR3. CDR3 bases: TGTGCCAGCAGTTCGCCTGGGACAGTTTACGAGCAGTACTTC. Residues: CASSSPGTVYEQYF.

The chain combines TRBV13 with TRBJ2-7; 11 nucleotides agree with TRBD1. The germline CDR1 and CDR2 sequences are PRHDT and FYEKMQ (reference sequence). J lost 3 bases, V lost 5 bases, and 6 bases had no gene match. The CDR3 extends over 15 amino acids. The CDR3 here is CASSPSGTGGYEQYF. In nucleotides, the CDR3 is TGTGCCAGCAGCCCTAGTGGGACAGGGGGCTACGAGCAGTACTTC.

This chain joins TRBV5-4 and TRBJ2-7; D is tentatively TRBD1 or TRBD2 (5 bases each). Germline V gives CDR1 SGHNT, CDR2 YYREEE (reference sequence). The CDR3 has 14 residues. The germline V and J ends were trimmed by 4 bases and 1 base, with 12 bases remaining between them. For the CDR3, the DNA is TGTGCCAGCAGCGTGGGGGACGCTTCCTACGAGCAGTACTTC. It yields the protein CASSVGDASYEQYF.

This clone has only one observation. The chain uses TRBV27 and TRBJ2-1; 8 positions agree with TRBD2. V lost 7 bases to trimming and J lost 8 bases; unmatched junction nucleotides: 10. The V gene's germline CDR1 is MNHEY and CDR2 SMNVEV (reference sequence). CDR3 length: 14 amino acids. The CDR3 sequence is CASTPLAGGDEQFF. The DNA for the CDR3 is TGTGCCAGCACCCCTCTCGCGGGAGGTGATGAGCAGTTCTTC.

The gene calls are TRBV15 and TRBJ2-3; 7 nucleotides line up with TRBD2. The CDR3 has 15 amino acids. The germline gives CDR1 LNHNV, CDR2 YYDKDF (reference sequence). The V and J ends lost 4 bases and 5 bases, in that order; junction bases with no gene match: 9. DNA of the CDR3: TGTGCCACCAGCACCTGGGGGACTACCCAAGATACGCAGTATTTT. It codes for CATSTWGTTQDTQYF.

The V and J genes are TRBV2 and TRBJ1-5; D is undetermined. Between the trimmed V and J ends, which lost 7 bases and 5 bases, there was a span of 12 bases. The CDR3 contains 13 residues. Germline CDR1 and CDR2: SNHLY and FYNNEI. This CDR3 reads CASNLGNDQPQHF. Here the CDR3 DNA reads TGTGCCAGCAATTTAGGGAACGATCAGCCCCAGCATTTT.

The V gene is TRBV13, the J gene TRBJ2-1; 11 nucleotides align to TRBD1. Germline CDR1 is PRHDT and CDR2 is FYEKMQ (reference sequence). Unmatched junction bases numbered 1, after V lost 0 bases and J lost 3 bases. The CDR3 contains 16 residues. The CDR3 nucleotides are TGTGCCAGCAGCTTAGGTGGGACAGGGGGCTACAATGAGCAGTTCTTC. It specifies CASSLGGTGGYNEQFF.

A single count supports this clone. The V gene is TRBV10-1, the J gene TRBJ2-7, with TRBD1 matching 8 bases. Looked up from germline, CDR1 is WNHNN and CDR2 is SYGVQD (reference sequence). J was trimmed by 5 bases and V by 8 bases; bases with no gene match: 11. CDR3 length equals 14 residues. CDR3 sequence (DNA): TGCGCCAGCTACGTTAACAGGGGGATCCACGAGCAGTACTTC. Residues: CASYVNRGIHEQYF.